The T cell receptor (beta chain) under discussion was sequenced for a study of T cells after posttransplantation cyclophosphamide. With respect to this clone: Its matching antigen is unknown.

Overall study findings and caveats: Donor CD8+ memory clones often dominated recipient blood repertoires at later times. After PTCy, TRB diversity resembled that of CNI/methotrexate controls.

The V gene's germline CDR1 is SGHTA and CDR2 FQGTGA. Trimming removed 3 bases from V and 5 bases from J, with 28 bases in between. The CDR3 is made up of 19 amino acids. Measured with immunoSEQ multiplex PCR; TCRdb has only the in-frame clones, and not every one. This table has 20,000 to 25,000 clones, about 76% appearing once. The chain employs TRBV7-3 and TRBJ2-5; tentatively, D is TRBD2 (5 bases). This TCR came from a woman aged 55-75 years in good health, CMV-negative, and a related stem cell transplant donor. Sequencing was performed on memory CD4+ T cells sorted from PBMCs. The CDR3: CASSLYGLVKGAKGETQYF. The DNA of the CDR3 is TGTGCCAGCAGCTTGTACGGGTTGGTGAAGGGAGCAAAAGGGGAGACCCAGTACTTC.